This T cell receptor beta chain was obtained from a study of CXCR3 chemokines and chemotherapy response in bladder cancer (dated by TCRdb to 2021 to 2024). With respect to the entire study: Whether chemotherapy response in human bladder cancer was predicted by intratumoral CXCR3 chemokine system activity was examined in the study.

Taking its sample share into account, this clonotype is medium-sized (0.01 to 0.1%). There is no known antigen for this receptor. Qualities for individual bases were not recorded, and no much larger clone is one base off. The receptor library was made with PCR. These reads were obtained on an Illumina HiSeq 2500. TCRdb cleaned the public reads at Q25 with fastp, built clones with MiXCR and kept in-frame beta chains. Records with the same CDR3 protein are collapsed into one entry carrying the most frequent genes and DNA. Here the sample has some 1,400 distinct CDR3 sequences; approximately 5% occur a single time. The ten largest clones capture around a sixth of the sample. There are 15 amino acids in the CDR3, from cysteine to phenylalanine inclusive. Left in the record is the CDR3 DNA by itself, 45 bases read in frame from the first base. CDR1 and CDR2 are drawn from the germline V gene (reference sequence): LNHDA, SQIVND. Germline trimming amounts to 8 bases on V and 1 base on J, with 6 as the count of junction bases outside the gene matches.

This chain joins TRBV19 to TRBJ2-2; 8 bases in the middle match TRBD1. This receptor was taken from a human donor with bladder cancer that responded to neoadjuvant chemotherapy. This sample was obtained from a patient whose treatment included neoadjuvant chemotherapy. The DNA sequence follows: TGTGCCAGTTGGGACAGGTCGTTGAACACCGGGGAGCTGTTTTTT. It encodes CASWDRSLNTGELFF. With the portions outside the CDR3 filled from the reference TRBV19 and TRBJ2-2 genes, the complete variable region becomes DGGITQSPKYLFRKEGQNVTLSCEQNLNHDAMYWYRQDPGQGLRLIYYSQIVNDFQKGDIAEGYSVSREKKESFPLTVTSAQKNPTAFYLCASWDRSLNTGELFFGEGSRLTVL.